One and the same sample provided the 25 T cell receptor beta chains below, sequenced in a study of T cell repertoires in cytomegalovirus infection. TCRdb used MiXCR to reprocess the reads, holding one entry per CDR3 protein. The sample includes some 600,000 distinct CDR3 sequences, approximately 24% of them seen just once. The sample comprised CD8+ T cells from PBMCs. Every receptor here comes from a human donor in good health (CMV status not recorded). Some clones in this sample may be carry-over from other donors' samples.

J is TRBJ2-7 and V is TRBV4-3; D call uncertain. This CDR3 contains 13 residues. CDR1 LGHNA and CDR2 YSLEER come from the germline V gene. Trimming removed 1 base from V and 3 bases from J, with 7 bases in between. As DNA, the CDR3 is TGCGCCAGCAGCCAAGTTTCGGACTACGAGCAGTACGTC. It is translated as CASSQVSDYEQYV.

Only one count was recorded for this clonotype. CDR3 sequence reads: CASSLYYPSNEQFF. Here the CDR3 DNA reads TGTGCCAGCAGTTTATATTACCCGAGCAATGAGCAGTTCTTC. V and J are TRBV28 and TRBJ2-1; the D is unclear. Germline V gene sequence: CDR1 MDHEN, CDR2 SYDVKM. CDR3 length equals 14 residues. V was cut by 1 base and J by 6 bases, with 10 bases left in between. The whole variable domain, remainder taken from reference TRBV28 and TRBJ2-1, is DVKVTQSSRYLVKRTGEKVFLECVQDMDHENMFWYRQDPGLGLRLIYFSYDVKMKEKGDIPEGYSVSREKKERFSLILESASTNQTSMYLCASSLYYPSNEQFFGPGTRLTVL.

On this clonotype itself: At one boundary the junction diverges from the germline segment, which might be a read error. V gene TRBV7-9 combines with J gene TRBJ2-7; D gene uncertain. The CDR3 has 14 residues. CDR1 is SEHNR, CDR2 FQNEAQ, per germline (reference sequence). In DNA, the CDR3 is TGTGTCAGCAGCTTCACCAAAAGCTCCTACGAGCAGTACTTC. This gives the protein CVSSFTKSSYEQYF.

The V call is TRBV12-3 or TRBV12-4, the J call TRBJ1-2; D uncertain. V lost 2 bases, J lost 3 bases, and 13 bases lay in between. The CDR3 extends over 15 amino acids. The CDR3 coding sequence is TGTGCCAGCAGTTTACTCGTGGGAAGGGACTATGGCTACACCTTC. Amino acids: CASSLLVGRDYGYTF.

The chain combines TRBV29-1 with TRBJ2-7, with TRBD1 identical over 7 bases. V was clipped by 4 bases and J by 2 bases; unmatched bases: 2. The CDR3 is 12 amino acids. Germline CDR1 reads SQVTM; CDR2 reads ANQGSEA. CDR3 nucleotide sequence: TGCAGCGTTGCGGGACAGACCTACGAGCAGTACTTC. This translates into CSVAGQTYEQYF.

Worth noting for this clonotype: Being one base from a much bigger clone, this may be a read error. The V gene is TRBV28, the J gene TRBJ1-3; TRBD1 agrees at 9 bases. The CDR3 totals 18 residues. CDR1 and CDR2 (germline): MDHEN, SYDVKM. CDR3 sequence: CASSPTTGGTYPGNTMYF. The CDR3 DNA follows: TGTGCCAGCAGTCCAACGACAGGGGGGACCTACCCTGGAAACACCATGTATTTT.

This clonotype was seen at least ten times. The V gene is TRBV6-2 or TRBV6-3, the J gene TRBJ2-7; 10 positions agree with TRBD2. The V gene end was trimmed by 0 bases and the J gene end by 3 bases; junction bases not matched to a gene: 2. In germline, CDR1 is MNHEY, CDR2 SVGEGT. This CDR3 region has 15 residues. The DNA for the CDR3 is TGTGCCAGCAGTTACTCCCGGACTAGCGGCTACGAGCAGTACGTC. This translates into CASSYSRTSGYEQYV.

This clonotype has at least ten counts. V and J are TRBV6-2 or TRBV6-3 and TRBJ2-7; unclear D gene. This CDR3 has 12 amino acids. V lost 7 bases, J lost 3 bases, and 10 bases lay in between. Germline V gene sequence: CDR1 MNHEY, CDR2 SVGEGT. The CDR3 DNA follows: TGTGCCAGCACCTCAATCAGCTACGAGCAGTACTTC. Its translation: CASTSISYEQYF.

The rearrangement links TRBV4-1 to TRBJ1-1, with a tentative D call TRBD1 (5 bases). Germline CDR1 reads MGHRA; CDR2 reads YSYEKL. The CDR3 runs 15 residues. The V and J ends lost 3 bases and 1 base respectively, with 12 bases between them. In DNA, the CDR3 is TGCGCCAGCAGCCAGTACGGGGCGGAGAACACTGAAGCTTTCTTT. Its translation is CASSQYGAENTEAFF.

The chain employs TRBV10-2 and TRBJ2-1, with D perhaps assigned TRBD1 or TRBD2 (5 bases each). CDR3 size: 15 residues. Trimming removed 0 bases from V and 8 bases from J, with 14 bases in between. Germline V gene data show CDR1 as WSHSY and CDR2 as SAAADI. The CDR3 region has the DNA TGCGCCAGCAGTGAGTCAGGGACCCGGACCGATGAGCAGTTCTTC. Protein product: CASSESGTRTDEQFF.

The sample holds a few counts of this clonotype. V gene TRBV19 combines with J gene TRBJ2-1; perhaps TRBD1 as D (6 bases). Trimming pared 4 bases from V and 10 bases from J, leaving 14 bases between. This CDR3 has 13 amino acids. Germline assignment: CDR1 LNHDA and CDR2 SQIVND (reference sequence). In DNA, the CDR3 is TGTGCCAGTAGTACACATGACGGGACAGAGCAGTTCTTC. Amino acid sequence: CASSTHDGTEQFF.

As regards this clonotype: Just one base apart from a much larger clone, this may be a read error. The chain employs TRBV7-6 and TRBJ2-7, with D hard to call. The CDR3 loop spans 15 amino acids. Germline assignment: CDR1 SGHVS and CDR2 FNYEAQ. V was clipped by 5 bases and J by 0 bases, with 14 bases between them. CDR3 in DNA: TGTGCCAGCAGCCTCAACGGCGTGGACTCCTACGAGCAGTACTTC. Translating gives CASSLNGVDSYEQYF.

This clonotype was seen a few times. V is TRBV20-1 and J is TRBJ2-7; D gene uncertain. V dropped 6 bases and J dropped 2 bases, with 14 bases sitting between them. Germline CDR1 DFQATT, CDR2 SNEGSKA (reference sequence). The CDR3 contains 13 residues. CDR3 residues: CSATLGPTYEQYF. Here the CDR3 DNA reads TGCAGTGCCACCCTAGGCCCAACCTACGAGCAGTACTTC.

The V and J genes are TRBV3-1 and TRBJ2-7, with TRBD2 matching 9 bases. Germline V CDR1 and CDR2: LGHDT, YNNKEL (reference sequence). This CDR3 comprises 17 residues. V shed 0 bases, J shed 1 base, and the junction held 7 bases outside the gene matches. This CDR3 is CASSQDPAGLASYEQYF. CDR3 coding DNA: TGTGCCAGCAGCCAAGATCCGGCGGGACTAGCATCCTACGAGCAGTACTTC.

J is TRBJ1-1 and V is TRBV6-6; TRBD1 aligns across 9 bases. The CDR3 is 14 amino acids. Germline V CDR1 and CDR2: MNHNY, SVGAGI (reference sequence). Trimming took 4 bases from V and 1 from J; bases not matched to a gene: 1. This CDR3 is CASSWTGANTEAFF. DNA for the CDR3: TGTGCCAGCAGTTGGACAGGGGCGAACACTGAAGCTTTCTTT.

The chain links TRBV12-3 or TRBV12-4 to TRBJ1-5, with D perhaps TRBD1 (6 bases). Trimming left V 7 bases short and J 1 base short, with 14 bases between. The CDR3 totals 15 residues. CDR3 sequence reads: CASTGGGVSNQPQHF. DNA of the CDR3: TGTGCCAGCACCGGAGGGGGTGTGAGCAATCAGCCCCAGCATTTT.

There are a few counts of this clonotype. This chain uses TRBV4-1 with TRBJ2-3; D gene uncertain. V was trimmed by 2 bases and J by 2 bases, leaving 5 bases between them. CDR1 is MGHRA and CDR2 is YSYEKL in the germline V gene. This CDR3 has 13 amino acids. As DNA, the CDR3 is TGCGCCAGCAGCCAAATAACCACAGATACGCAGTATTTT. Protein sequence: CASSQITTDTQYF.

A few counts support this clonotype. The rearrangement links TRBV14 to TRBJ2-7, with 7 positions matching TRBD1. The V gene's germline CDR1 is SGHDN and CDR2 FVKESK. The CDR3 runs 15 residues. J lost 3 bases, V lost 3 bases, and 8 bases had no gene match. CDR3 DNA: TGTGCCAGCAGCCACCGGACAGGCCCCTACTACGAGCAGTACTTC. Its protein is CASSHRTGPYYEQYF.

CDR3 sequence: CASSIWAGVTDTQYF. DNA of the CDR3: TGTGCCAGTAGTATCTGGGCAGGGGTGACAGATACGCAGTATTTT. The chain combines TRBV19 with TRBJ2-3, with D possibly TRBD1 on 6 matching bases. Germline V gives CDR1 LNHDA, CDR2 SQIVND (reference sequence). The CDR3 loop spans 15 amino acids. V was clipped by 3 bases and J by 3 bases, with 13 bases between them.

The chain recombines TRBV6-2 or TRBV6-3 with TRBJ2-7; D call uncertain. The V gene's germline CDR1 is MNHEY and CDR2 SVGEGT. The V end was cut by 0 bases, the J end by 2 bases, with 11 bases between. The CDR3 sequence is 15 residues long. CDR3 loop: CASSYSPAGPYEQYV. CDR3 DNA: TGTGCCAGCAGTTACTCCCCGGCAGGACCCTACGAGCAGTACGTC.

Points on this clonotype: A much more abundant neighbour one base away suggests this may be a read error. V and J are TRBV12-3 or TRBV12-4 and TRBJ1-2; D is undetermined. The CDR3 consists of 14 residues. The germline V and J ends were trimmed by 5 bases and 6 bases, with 16 bases remaining between them. The CDR3 region is CASSPLEGQNGYTF. Here the CDR3 DNA reads TGTGCCAGCAGTCCTCTCGAGGGTCAAAATGGCTACACCTTC.

This clonotype has more than one count but fewer than ten. The chain recombines TRBV6-2 or TRBV6-3 with TRBJ2-7, with 9 nucleotides matching TRBD2. This CDR3 region has 17 residues. Trimming at V came to 2 bases and at J to 2 bases, leaving 10 bases not matched to a gene. CDR1 MNHEY and CDR2 SVGEGT come from the germline V gene. Written as DNA, the CDR3 is TGTGCCAGCAGTTACGACTCGGCGACTAGCGGAACCTACGAGCAGTACGTC. This encodes CASSYDSATSGTYEQYV.

As to this clonotype: It may be a read error: a sequence one base away is much more abundant. The chain joins TRBV28 to TRBJ1-5, with D maybe TRBD1 (5 bases). The CDR3 has 14 amino acids. Trimming took off 10 bases at V and 0 bases at J, with 13 bases between the two ends. Germline V gene lookup returns CDR1 MDHEN and CDR2 SYDVKM. The CDR3 loop is CANKMGRSNQPQHF. In DNA form, the CDR3 reads TGTGCCAACAAAATGGGGCGTAGCAATCAGCCCCAGCATTTT.

This clonotype was recorded a few times. This sequence joins TRBV28 and TRBJ2-3, with 11 bases aligning to TRBD2. There are 18 residues in the CDR3. The trim removed 5 bases at V and 3 bases at J, leaving 13 bases unmatched. CDR1 and CDR2 (germline): MDHEN, SYDVKM. For the CDR3, the DNA is TGTGCCAGCAGTCTTGAGAACTACGGACTAGCGGGTACAGATACGCAGTATTTT. It encodes CASSLENYGLAGTDTQYF. Complete variable domain (other parts from reference TRBV28 and TRBJ2-3): DVKVTQSSRYLVKRTGEKVFLECVQDMDHENMFWYRQDPGLGLRLIYFSYDVKMKEKGDIPEGYSVSREKKERFSLILESASTNQTSMYLCASSLENYGLAGTDTQYFGPGTRLTVL.

The chain recombines TRBV28 with TRBJ2-3, with 9 bases lining up with TRBD2. The trim removed 5 bases at V and 2 bases at J, leaving 11 bases unmatched. This CDR3 is built from 17 residues. From germline, CDR1 is MDHEN and CDR2 SYDVKM. CDR3 coding DNA: TGTGCCAGCAGTCAATACGGAGCGGGGGGCCCCACAGATACGCAGTATTTT. Encoded protein: CASSQYGAGGPTDTQYF.